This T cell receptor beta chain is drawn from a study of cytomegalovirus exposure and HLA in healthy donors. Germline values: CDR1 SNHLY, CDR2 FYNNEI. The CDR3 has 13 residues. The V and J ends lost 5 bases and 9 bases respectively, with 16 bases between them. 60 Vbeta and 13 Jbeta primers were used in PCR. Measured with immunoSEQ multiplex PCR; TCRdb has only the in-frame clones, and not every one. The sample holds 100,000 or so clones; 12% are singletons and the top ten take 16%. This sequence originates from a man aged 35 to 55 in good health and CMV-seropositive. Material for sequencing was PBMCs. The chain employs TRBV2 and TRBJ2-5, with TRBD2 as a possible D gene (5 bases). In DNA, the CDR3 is TGTGCCAGCAGTTCCGGCCCCCAGAGGGCCCAGTACTTC. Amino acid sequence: CASSSGPQRAQYF.